Included here is one T cell receptor beta chain sequence, with context. Different DNA sequences within this sample yield the same CDR3. This sample was included in a study of blood T cell repertoires in COVID-19. Per germline, CDR1 SGHRS and CDR2 YFSETQ. The CDR3 covers 13 residues. J was trimmed by 6 bases and V by 2 bases; bases with no gene match: 2. Data came from immunoSEQ multiplex PCR; TCRdb stores just in-frame clones and leaves some out. The sample includes roughly 71,000 clones, roughly 90% of them seen just once. The V call is TRBV5-1, the J call TRBJ1-2, with 9 positions matching TRBD1. The clonotype originates from a man in his fifties or sixties with acute or convalescent COVID-19. The sample consisted of peripheral blood. This CDR3 reads CASSLQGADGYTF. For the CDR3, the DNA is TGCGCCAGCAGCTTACAGGGGGCTGATGGCTACACCTTC.